The clone carrying this T cell receptor beta chain was seen ten or more times. The CDR3 spans 12 residues. V was pared by 5 bases and J by 5 bases, with 9 bases between. CDR1 is SGHAT and CDR2 is FQNNGV in the germline V gene. The entry originates in a study of human T cells and chemical hapten exposure. On the study more broadly: Skin on the upper inner arm, about 2 cm by about 2 cm in size, was sensitized with 2% DPC. Scalp application of diphenylcyclopropenone was performed weekly in patients across the entire roughly 23-week study. The patient population, which was mostly female, had alopecia areata, totalis or universalis.

TCRdb reprocessed the RACE reads with MiXCR, giving one entry per CDR3 protein. The top ten clones hold roughly 1.5% of a sample with tens of thousands of distinct CDR3 sequences, roughly 11% of them seen once. The sample's time point: patch test 3, about 24 weeks after DPC sensitization. Treatment given: therapeutic diphenylcyclopropenone sensitization with weekly scalp DPC. This sequence was found in a woman in her forties or fifties with alopecia areata. Some clones in this sample may be carry-over from other donors' samples. The chain joins TRBV11-2 to TRBJ2-5; no definite D call. This sample comprised whole blood, obtained in connection with sensitization to the hapten diphenylcyclopropenone (DPC). In DNA form, the CDR3 reads TGTGCCAGCAGCCCTTTATGGGAGACCCAGTACTTC. This translates into CASSPLWETQYF.